Listed below are T cell receptor beta chains from one sample, sequenced in a study of shared clonotypes between healthy human individuals. Some clones are missing from TCRdb's copy, which holds only in-frame ones; the method was immunoSEQ multiplex PCR. This table has 470,000 or so clones, about 78% appearing once. Sequencing was done on a sample of PBMCs. These receptors originate from a woman in her thirties or forties in good health. Some clones in this sample may be carry-over from other donors' samples. The CDR3 runs from the conserved cysteine through the conserved F or W. The D gene is left open where the match is weak. Some rows mark clone size as missing; the rest say once, few, many or name a class of expanded clone.

j_call clone_size d_call v_call cdr3_aa cdr3_nt
TRBJ1-5 few . TRBV30 CAWSDTGDTSQHF TGTGCCTGGAGCGATACCGGAGACACGTCCCAGCATTTT
TRBJ2-7 . . TRBV4-1 CASSPSGALLWEQYF TGCGCCAGCAGCCCCTCCGGGGCCCTCCTTTGGGAGCAGTACTTC
TRBJ2-7 once . TRBV5-1 CASSHRDRGYEQYF TGCGCCAGCAGCCACCGGGACCGCGGCTACGAGCAGTACTTC
TRBJ1-5 many . TRBV5-8 CASSGEGGGYQPQHF TGTGCCAGCAGCGGGGAGGGGGGCGGCTATCAGCCCCAGCATTTT
TRBJ2-3 . . TRBV2 CASSEGYRTDTQYF TGTGCCAGCAGTGAAGGCTACCGCACAGATACGCAGTATTTT
TRBJ1-5 . . TRBV19 CASSLGGPSGVVDSNQPQHF TGTGCCAGTAGTTTAGGGGGGCCGAGCGGGGTAGTAGATAGCAATCAGCCCCAGCATTTT
TRBJ2-1 . TRBD2 TRBV10-3 CAISEVLAGYEQFF TGTGCCATCAGTGAGGTACTAGCGGGTTATGAGCAGTTCTTC
TRBJ2-5 . TRBD2 TRBV28 CASSLLSVGGQETQYF TGTGCCAGCAGTTTATTATCCGTCGGGGGGCAAGAGACCCAGTACTTC
TRBJ2-7 . . TRBV6-1 CASTLGGIYYEQYF TGTGCCAGCACCCTAGGGGGGATATACTACGAGCAGTACTTC
TRBJ1-2 . . TRBV6-4 CATSPDRSSGGYTF TGTGCCACCAGCCCGGACAGATCAAGCGGTGGCTACACCTTC
TRBJ1-6 . . TRBV4-1 CASSQVQGDYNSPLHF TGCGCCAGCAGCCAAGTTCAAGGGGATTATAATTCACCCCTCCACTTT
TRBJ2-6 few TRBD2 TRBV18 CASSPLGLAGSSGANVLTF TGTGCCAGCTCACCCCTGGGACTAGCGGGTTCGTCTGGGGCCAACGTCCTGACTTTC
TRBJ2-7 once TRBD1 TRBV14 CASSPHSGTGGSGQYF TGTGCCAGCAGCCCCCATTCTGGGACAGGGGGATCAGGGCAGTACTTC
TRBJ2-2 . TRBD1 TRBV7-2 CASSRDREAGELFF TGTGCCAGCAGCCGGGACAGGGAGGCCGGGGAGCTGTTTTTT
TRBJ1-2 . . TRBV30 CAWSFGVQVDGYTF TGTGCCTGGAGTTTTGGGGTCCAGGTCGATGGCTACACCTTC
TRBJ1-4 . . TRBV11-3 CASSLYRLNEKLFF TGTGCCAGCAGCTTATACAGGCTTAATGAAAAACTGTTTTTT
TRBJ2-2 . . TRBV11-2 CASSLDRADTGELFF TGTGCCAGCAGCTTAGACAGGGCCGACACCGGGGAGCTGTTTTTT
TRBJ2-1 many . TRBV29-1 CSVVASRVGEQFF TGCAGCGTCGTTGCGTCTCGGGTGGGTGAGCAGTTCTTC
TRBJ1-6 few . TRBV7-9 CASSFRNRDGNNSPLHF TGTGCCAGCAGCTTTCGCAACCGGGACGGGAATAATTCACCCCTCCACTTT
TRBJ2-7 . . TRBV19 CASSATGQPLGEQYF TGTGCCAGTAGTGCGACAGGACAACCTCTGGGCGAGCAGTACTTC
TRBJ2-4 . . TRBV28 CASSLVANIQYF TGTGCCAGCAGTTTAGTGGCAAACATTCAGTACTTC
TRBJ2-1 . TRBD2 TRBV7-6 CASSLGTSENNEQFF TGTGCCAGCAGCCTCGGGACTAGCGAAAACAATGAGCAGTTCTTC
TRBJ1-3 few . TRBV9 CASSVDSRNTIYF TGTGCCAGCAGCGTCGACAGTCGAAACACCATATATTTT
TRBJ1-5 . . TRBV7-9 CASSGAGGNQPQHF TGTGCCAGCAGCGGCGCAGGGGGCAATCAGCCCCAGCATTTT
TRBJ2-3 . TRBD2 TRBV6-4 CVSGILSTDTQYF TGTGTAAGCGGGATACTTAGCACAGATACGCAGTATTTT
TRBJ1-1 . . TRBV18 CASSPLPGPNTEAFF TGTGCCAGCTCACCTTTGCCGGGGCCGAACACTGAAGCTTTCTTT
TRBJ2-1 . TRBD2 TRBV19 CASTTSGGYNEQFF TGTGCCAGTACCACGAGCGGGGGGTACAATGAGCAGTTCTTC
TRBJ1-3 once . TRBV6-6 CASRGASGNTIYF TGTGCCAGCAGGGGGGCCTCTGGAAACACCATATATTTT
TRBJ2-7 . . TRBV13 CATGGGVGEQYF TGTGCCACCGGCGGCGGGGTGGGGGAGCAGTACTTC
TRBJ2-1 . . TRBV5-1 CASSLGQDQSEQFF TGCGCCAGCAGCTTGGGACAGGATCAAAGTGAGCAGTTCTTC
TRBJ2-3 . . TRBV27 CASSPGVSTDTQYF TGTGCCAGCAGCCCCGGGGTGAGCACAGATACGCAGTATTTT
TRBJ2-7 . . TRBV9 CASSVDSRPYYEQYF TGTGCCAGCAGCGTAGACTCCAGACCCTACTACGAGCAGTACTTC
TRBJ2-1 . . TRBV18 CASSPDAEARREQFF TGTGCCAGCTCACCGGACGCCGAAGCCCGGCGGGAGCAGTTCTTC
TRBJ2-7 few TRBD1 TRBV28 CASRNPSGTGSYEQYF TGTGCCAGCAGAAACCCCTCCGGGACAGGGTCCTACGAGCAGTACTTC
TRBJ1-4 . . TRBV29-1 CSVGGGLGEKLFF TGCAGCGTCGGGGGAGGGTTGGGTGAAAAACTGTTTTTT
TRBJ2-3 . . TRBV7-7 CASSLGSSTDTQYF TGTGCCAGCAGCTTAGGCAGCAGCACAGATACGCAGTATTTT